This T cell receptor (beta chain) was documented in a study of T cell changes during pregnancy in multiple sclerosis. The CDR3 length is 15 residues. Germline V gives CDR1 SGHRS, CDR2 YFSETQ. Trimming took off 1 base at V and 4 bases at J, with 14 bases between the two ends. Clones were sequenced by immunoSEQ multiplex PCR, and TCRdb holds only the in-frame ones, with some missing. Of about 58,000 clones detected, 93% appear once; the ten largest clones hold about 4%. The V and J genes are TRBV5-1 and TRBJ1-1; D not certain. The sequencing used CD8+ T cells from peripheral blood mononuclear cells, collected in the second trimester of pregnancy. The receptor comes from a female donor with multiple sclerosis, enrolled in a pregnancy study. The DNA of the CDR3 is TGCGCCAGCAGCTTGACGAGGGTCACTCTCACTGAAGCTTTCTTT. This encodes CASSLTRVTLTEAFF.